The present entry profiles one T cell receptor (beta chain) with its context. This clone has just one count. Its antigen remains unidentified. Qualities for individual bases were not recorded, and no much larger clone is one base off. The entry originates in a study of technical replicates of blood from a handful of donors (dated by TCRdb to the late 2010s). V is cut by 3 bases and J by 8 bases, and the space between the germline ends is 10 bases. The CDR3, cysteine through phenylalanine, is 12 amino acids long. The DNA shown is the 36-base CDR3, in frame from base 1. CDR1 is given as SEHNR and CDR2 as FQNEAQ, both from the germline V gene (reference sequence). The library was obtained by the immunoSEQ multiplex PCR assay. TCRdb carries this immuneACCESS record with in-frame sequences only. Its versions omit some clonotypes, under half of them owing to an unresolved V gene in the studies checked, with the rest unexplained. For this sample there are about 88,000 clones; roughly 94% appear just once. 0.34% of the sample is held by the ten biggest clonotypes.

The rearranged segments are TRBV7-9 and TRBJ1-1; no confident D gene assignment can be made. This sequence was found in a human donor in good health. The sequencing sample was made of T cells isolated from PBMCs. The sequenced DNA: TGTGCCAGCAGCTTTGTCGTACTAGAAGCTTTCTTT. This gives the protein CASSFVVLEAFF.